The 32 T cell receptor beta chains below were found in one sample sequenced in a study of cytomegalovirus exposure and HLA in healthy donors. PCR primers comprised 60 Vbeta and 13 Jbeta primers. Assay: immunoSEQ multiplex PCR; the TCRdb copy retains only in-frame clones and omits some. In the table there are about 130,000 clones, approximately 71% of which are singletons. Sequencing was done on a sample of PBMCs. The receptors stem from a woman between 50 and 59 years old in good health and CMV-seronegative.

The chain employs TRBV5-1 and TRBJ2-7; the D gene is possibly TRBD1 (6 bases). The CDR3 runs 12 residues. Germline assignment: CDR1 SGHRS and CDR2 YFSETQ. Trimming left V 3 bases short and J 12 bases short, with 16 bases between. DNA of the CDR3: TGCGCCAGCAGCTGGGACACGGGCGTGGCGTACTTC. It specifies CASSWDTGVAYF.

The chain recombines TRBV19 with TRBJ2-5, with 10 nucleotides matching TRBD2. The germline V gene has CDR1 LNHDA and CDR2 SQIVND (reference sequence). V dropped 7 bases and J dropped 3; count of bases not matched to a gene: 11. The CDR3 length is 16 residues. CDR3 coding DNA: TGTGCCAGTACCCGGGGGCCAGCGGGGGGGGAAGAGACCCAGTACTTC. Its protein is CASTRGPAGGEETQYF.

The sample holds a few counts of this clone. The chain uses TRBV19 and TRBJ2-3; 9 bases are a match to TRBD2. The germline gives CDR1 LNHDA, CDR2 SQIVND (reference sequence). The CDR3 extends over 15 amino acids. The V segment lost 5 bases and the J segment 0 bases; nucleotides outside the gene matches: 3. The DNA for the CDR3 is TGTGCCAGTAGTGCCACTAGCGGGAGCACAGATACGCAGTATTTT. It encodes CASSATSGSTDTQYF.

The V and J genes are TRBV7-9 and TRBJ2-7, with a weak D call TRBD2 (6 bases). Germline V gene lookup returns CDR1 SEHNR and CDR2 FQNEAQ (reference sequence). CDR3 length equals 11 residues. V lost 8 bases to trimming and J lost 4 bases, with 9 bases between them. CDR3: CASGSGYEQYF. The CDR3 region has the DNA TGTGCCAGCGGTAGCGGATACGAGCAGTACTTC. The complete variable domain, with remaining parts taken from reference TRBV7-9 and TRBJ2-7, reads DTGVSQNPRHKITKRGQNVTFRCDPISEHNRLYWYRQTLGQGPEFLTYFQNEAQLEKSRLLSDRFSAERPKGSFSTLEIQRTEQGDSAMYLCASGSGYEQYFGPGTRLTVT.

The V call is TRBV6-6, the J call TRBJ2-7; D not certain. The V gene's germline CDR1 is MNHNY and CDR2 SVGAGI (reference sequence). The CDR3 is 13 amino acids. The V gene lost 0 bases and the J gene lost 2 bases, with 5 bases spanning the gap. The CDR3 region has the DNA TGTGCCAGCAGTTACTCCTTTACCTACGAGCAGTACTTC. Protein product: CASSYSFTYEQYF.

The chain carries TRBV19 and TRBJ2-7; D call uncertain. The CDR3 is made up of 14 amino acids. CDR1 and CDR2 (germline): LNHDA, SQIVND (reference sequence). V lost 3 bases and J 1 base, leaving 10 bases between the germline ends. In DNA, the CDR3 is TGTGCCAGTAGTATTCCGGGTCGATCCTACGAGCAGTACTTC. Its translation is CASSIPGRSYEQYF.

This clone was seen only once. The junction departs from the called germline gene at one end, perhaps through a read error. This chain links TRBV27 with TRBJ1-2, with D uncertain. The germline gives CDR1 MNHEY, CDR2 SMNVEV (reference sequence). This CDR3 contains 13 residues. CDR3 nucleotides: TGTGCCAGCAGTTTATCTGGTTCCTATAGCTACACCTTC. Translation gives CASSLSGSYSYTF.

This clone was detected only a few times. The chain couples TRBV12-2 to TRBJ2-2; the D call in the table, TRBD2, was not verified against the DNA. TRBV12-2 is designated a pseudogene. This CDR3 region has 15 residues. The CDR3 sequence is CASRSERENTGELFF. The CDR3 DNA reads TGTGCAAGTCGCTCAGAGCGGGAGAACACCGGGGAGCTGTTTTTT.

The chain joins TRBV7-9 to TRBJ2-2, with 10 positions matching TRBD1. The CDR3 spans 16 residues. The ends lost 2 bases at V and 2 bases at J; junction bases unmatched: 2. Germline CDR1 SEHNR, CDR2 FQNEAQ (reference sequence). CDR3 in DNA: TGTGCCAGCAGCTTACGGACAGGGGGAAACACCGGGGAGCTGTTTTTT. It yields the protein CASSLRTGGNTGELFF.

The chain links TRBV25-1 to TRBJ2-3; TRBD2 matches 10 bases. Germline loops: CDR1 MGHDK, CDR2 SYGVNS. J gave up 5 bases and V 4 bases, and 6 bases lay outside the gene matches. The CDR3 totals 15 residues. The DNA for the CDR3 is TGTGCCAGCAGTGTTCTAGCGGGAGAGGGAGATACGCAGTATTTT. This sequence encodes CASSVLAGEGDTQYF.

As DNA, the CDR3 is TGTGCCAGCAGCTTGGGCAGCCAAGAGACCCAGTACTTC. It translates to CASSLGSQETQYF. The rearrangement uses TRBV5-6 and TRBJ2-5; D is undetermined. This CDR3 is built from 13 residues. CDR1 SGHDT and CDR2 YYEEEE come from the germline V gene. Trimming removed 0 bases from V and 1 base from J, with 4 bases in between.

The chain links TRBV4-3 to TRBJ2-1; D might be TRBD2 (6 bases). V lost 4 bases to trimming and J lost 4 bases, with 14 bases between them. CDR3 size: 15 residues. Germline CDR1 is LGHNA and CDR2 is YSLEER. The CDR3 DNA follows: TGCGCCAGCAGCCTGACTAGTATCGGGTACAATGAGCAGTTCTTC. Its translation: CASSLTSIGYNEQFF.

The CDR3 sequence: CASSVEVGGRLASEQFF. The CDR3 bases are TGTGCCAGCAGCGTAGAGGTCGGGGGGAGATTGGCCAGTGAGCAGTTCTTC. The V call is TRBV9, the J call TRBJ2-1; 7 bases align to TRBD2. The CDR3 is 17 amino acids. The V segment lost 0 bases and the J segment 9 bases; nucleotides outside the gene matches: 15. The germline gives CDR1 SGDLS, CDR2 YYNGEE.

This chain connects TRBV7-2 to TRBJ2-1; TRBD2 matches at 11 bases. The CDR3 spans 15 residues. Germline loops: CDR1 SGHTA, CDR2 FQGNSA. The V gene end was trimmed by 4 bases and the J gene end by 4 bases; junction bases not matched to a gene: 3. The CDR3 DNA reads as TGTGCCAGCAGCTCCCCTAGCGGGAGGTACAATGAGCAGTTCTTC. Translated: CASSSPSGRYNEQFF.

This clone was recorded only once. CDR3 DNA: TGTGCCAGCAGCTTAGGAAAGGGACAGGACGAGCAGTACTTC. Its protein product is CASSLGKGQDEQYF. The chain carries TRBV5-5 and TRBJ2-7; the match to TRBD1 covers 8 bases. V was pared by 2 bases and J by 5 bases, with 6 bases of the junction left unmatched. CDR3 length: 14 amino acids. The V gene's germline CDR1 is SGHKS and CDR2 YYEKEE (reference sequence).

The genes are TRBV19 and TRBJ2-1, with TRBD2 matching over 8 bases. V was clipped by 4 bases and J by 8 bases; unmatched bases: 13. The CDR3 runs 16 residues. Germline lookup yields CDR1 LNHDA and CDR2 SQIVND (reference sequence). CDR3: CASSSPGGPKSYEQFF. CDR3 DNA sequence: TGTGCCAGTAGTAGCCCGGGAGGGCCGAAATCTTATGAGCAGTTCTTC.

The chain has TRBV5-1 and TRBJ2-5; weak D call: TRBD1 (6 bases). Looked up from germline, CDR1 is SGHRS and CDR2 is YFSETQ. This CDR3 spans 15 amino acids. V lost 0 bases and J lost 1, with 10 bases in between. This CDR3 reads CASSLAGQTQETQYF. Written as DNA, the CDR3 is TGCGCCAGCAGCTTGGCCGGACAGACCCAAGAGACCCAGTACTTC.

The rearrangement uses TRBV19 and TRBJ2-2, with a weak D call TRBD1 (7 bases). This CDR3 has 16 amino acids. V gave up 5 bases and J gave up 0 bases, with 13 bases separating them. CDR1 and CDR2 (germline): LNHDA, SQIVND (reference sequence). The CDR3 loop is CASSPGGISNTGELFF. The CDR3, as DNA: TGTGCCAGTAGTCCAGGGGGGATTTCGAACACCGGGGAGCTGTTTTTT.

This clone was detected only a few times. This rearrangement joins TRBV4-3 to TRBJ1-4; maybe TRBD1 (5 bases). Germline CDR1 reads LGHNA; CDR2 reads YSLEER. V was shortened by 4 bases and J by 6 bases, with 18 bases between the two germline ends. The CDR3 is 16 residues long. The chain's CDR3 is CASSLPMWRGDEKLFF. CDR3 nucleotide sequence: TGCGCCAGCAGCCTACCTATGTGGAGGGGCGATGAAAAACTGTTTTTT.

This rearrangement joins TRBV30 to TRBJ2-1, with D perhaps TRBD2 (5 bases). Germline V CDR1 and CDR2: GTSNPN, SVGIG (reference sequence). The CDR3 has 17 amino acids. The V end was cut by 1 base, the J end by 4 bases, with 20 bases between. CDR3: CAWSASDGMGQYNEQFF. The CDR3 DNA sequence: TGTGCCTGGAGTGCCTCTGACGGGATGGGTCAGTACAATGAGCAGTTCTTC.

V and J are TRBV7-2 and TRBJ2-1; 11 nucleotides match TRBD2. The germline V gene has CDR1 SGHTA and CDR2 FQGNSA. The CDR3 is 15 amino acids. Trimming cost V 5 bases and J 5 bases; bases outside gene matches: 5. The CDR3 protein is CASSQTGLADNEQFF. Written as DNA, the CDR3 is TGTGCCAGCAGCCAGACGGGACTAGCGGACAATGAGCAGTTCTTC.

This rearrangement joins TRBV5-1 to TRBJ2-1, with 7 nucleotides matching TRBD2. The junction had 9 bases not matched to a gene; V was cut back by 3 bases and J by 6 bases. Germline CDR1 reads SGHRS; CDR2 reads YFSETQ. The CDR3 sequence is 15 residues long. CDR3 in DNA: TGCGCCAGCAGCTCAAGGACTAGTCTGGTCAATGAGCAGTTCTTC. Translation gives CASSSRTSLVNEQFF.

The genes are TRBV28 and TRBJ1-5; tentatively, D is TRBD1 (5 bases). CDR3 length: 16 residues. V lost 2 bases, J lost 0 bases, and 11 bases lay in between. In germline, CDR1 is MDHEN, CDR2 SYDVKM. In nucleotides, the CDR3 is TGTGCCAGCAGTTTACCTCGACAGATTAGCAATCAGCCCCAGCATTTT. Protein sequence: CASSLPRQISNQPQHF.

On this clone: The junction differs from germline at one of its ends, possibly a read error. The chain uses TRBV7-9 and TRBJ2-3, with 11 bases fitting TRBD2. The CDR3 runs 15 residues. CDR1 and CDR2 from the germline V gene are SEHNR and FQNEAQ (reference sequence). CDR3 nucleotides: TGTTCCAGCAGCTTTTTAGCGGGAGGGCCTAATACGCAGTATTTT. It is translated as CSSSFLAGGPNTQYF.

CDR3 DNA: TGCGCCAGCAGCCAAGATACAGGCACGGGCTATGGCTACACCTTC. Its protein product is CASSQDTGTGYGYTF. V is TRBV4-1 and J is TRBJ1-2, with D perhaps TRBD1 (5 bases). The length of the CDR3 is 15 residues. The V gene's germline CDR1 is MGHRA and CDR2 YSYEKL. Trimming left V 0 bases short and J 4 bases short, with 12 bases between.

The CDR3 sequence is CASSIDGSAAAAPYNEQFF. The CDR3 bases are TGTGCCAGTAGTATAGATGGCTCCGCTGCGGCAGCGCCCTACAATGAGCAGTTCTTC. This rearrangement joins TRBV19 to TRBJ2-1; D ambiguous. The CDR3 totals 19 residues. Trimming shortened V by 0 bases and J by 2 bases, and 20 bases separated the two germline ends. Germline V CDR1 and CDR2: LNHDA, SQIVND (reference sequence).

V and J are TRBV28 and TRBJ1-2; perhaps TRBD1 as D (5 bases). Germline CDR1 reads MDHEN; CDR2 reads SYDVKM. The length of the CDR3 is 13 residues. V was shortened by 4 bases and J by 8 bases, with 14 bases between the two germline ends. CDR3 region: CASSSGTEGGYTF. The CDR3 nucleotides read TGTGCCAGCAGTTCTGGGACGGAGGGAGGCTACACCTTC.

The rearrangement links TRBV9 to TRBJ2-1, with 12 positions matching TRBD2. The CDR3 length is 17 residues. V was clipped by 3 bases and J by 6 bases; unmatched bases: 10. Looked up from germline, CDR1 is SGDLS and CDR2 is YYNGEE. The CDR3 spells CASSDVLAGGSANEQFF. In nucleotides, the CDR3 is TGTGCCAGCAGCGACGTTCTAGCGGGAGGGTCAGCCAATGAGCAGTTCTTC.

The chain employs TRBV5-8 and TRBJ2-7; 14 bases are shared with TRBD2. CDR1 is SGHTS and CDR2 is YDEGEE in the germline V gene. V dropped 4 bases and J dropped 7; count of bases not matched to a gene: 7. There are 15 residues in the CDR3. The DNA of the CDR3 is TGTGCCAGCAGCGTGGGACTAGCGGGAGTGGAAGAGCAGTACTTC. Translated, it gives CASSVGLAGVEEQYF.

CDR3 nucleotides: TGTGCCAGCAGCCCCACGCGGGGCTACACCTTC. This codes for CASSPTRGYTF. The V and J genes are TRBV5-8 and TRBJ1-2; no reliable D call. Germline V CDR1 and CDR2: SGHTS, YDEGEE. Trimming shortened V by 4 bases and J by 8 bases, and 9 bases separated the two germline ends. The CDR3 consists of 11 residues.

J is TRBJ2-5 and V is TRBV7-3; the match to TRBD2 covers 10 bases. The length of the CDR3 is 15 residues. V shed 4 bases and J 5 bases; nucleotides not matched to a gene: 7. Per the germline V gene, CDR1 is SGHTA and CDR2 is FQGTGA. In DNA form, the CDR3 reads TGTGCCAGCAGCTACGCTAGCGGGAGTGGGGAGACCCAGTACTTC. As protein: CASSYASGSGETQYF.

The chain employs TRBV6-6 and TRBJ1-2; the match to TRBD1 covers 7 bases. The CDR3 runs to 12 residues. V was clipped by 7 bases and J by 8 bases; unmatched bases: 7. Germline CDR1 reads MNHNY; CDR2 reads SVGAGI (reference sequence). CDR3 sequence (DNA): TGTGCCAGCACCGAGACAGGGAAAGGCTACACCTTC. Encoded protein: CASTETGKGYTF.